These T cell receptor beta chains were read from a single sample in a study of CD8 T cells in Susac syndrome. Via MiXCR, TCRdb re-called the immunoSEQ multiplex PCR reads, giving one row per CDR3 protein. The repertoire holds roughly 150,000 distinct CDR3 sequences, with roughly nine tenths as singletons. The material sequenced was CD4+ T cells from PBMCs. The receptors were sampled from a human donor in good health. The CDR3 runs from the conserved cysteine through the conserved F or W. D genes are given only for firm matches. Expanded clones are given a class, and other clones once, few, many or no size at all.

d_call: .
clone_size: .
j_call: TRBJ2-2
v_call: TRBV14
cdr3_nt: TGTGCCAGCAGCCAGTCCGCGCTCAACACCGGGGAGCTGTTTTTT
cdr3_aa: CASSQSALNTGELFF

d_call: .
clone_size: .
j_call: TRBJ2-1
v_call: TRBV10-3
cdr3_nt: TGTGCCATCAGTGAGTCGAGGGGGAGCTCCTACAATGAGCAGTTCTTC
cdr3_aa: CAISESRGSSYNEQFF

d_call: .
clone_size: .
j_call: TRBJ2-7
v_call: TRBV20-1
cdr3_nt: TGCAGTGCTGAACAGGGCTTGGAGCAGTACTTC
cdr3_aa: CSAEQGLEQYF

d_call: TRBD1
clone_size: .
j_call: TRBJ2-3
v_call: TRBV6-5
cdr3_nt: TGTGCCAGCAGTCAACAGGGGCTTGATACGCAGTATTTT
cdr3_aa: CASSQQGLDTQYF

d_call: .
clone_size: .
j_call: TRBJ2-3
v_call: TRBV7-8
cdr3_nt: TGTGCCAGCACGGCGGGGGCTAGCACAGATACGCAGTATTTT
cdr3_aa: CASTAGASTDTQYF

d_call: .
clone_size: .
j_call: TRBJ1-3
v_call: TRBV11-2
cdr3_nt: TGTGCCAGCAGCCTCCGGGGGACTGGAAACACCATATATTTT
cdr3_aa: CASSLRGTGNTIYF

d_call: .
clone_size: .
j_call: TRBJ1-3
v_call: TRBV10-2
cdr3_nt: TGCGCCAGCAGTGGGGTAGGAGTCTCTGGAAACACCATATATTTT
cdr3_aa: CASSGVGVSGNTIYF

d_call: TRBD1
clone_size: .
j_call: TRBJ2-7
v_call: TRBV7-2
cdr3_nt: TGTGCCAGCAGCCCTGGACAGGGAGTGGCCGAGCAGTACTTC
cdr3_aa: CASSPGQGVAEQYF

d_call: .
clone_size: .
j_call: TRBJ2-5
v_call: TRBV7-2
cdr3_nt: TGTGCCAGCAGCTTGGGCCAAGGGGAGCAAGAGACCCAGTACTTC
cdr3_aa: CASSLGQGEQETQYF

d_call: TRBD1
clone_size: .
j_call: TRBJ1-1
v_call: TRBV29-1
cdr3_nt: TGCAGCGTTGTAACAGGGGGGAGGACTGAAGCTTTCTTT
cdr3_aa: CSVVTGGRTEAFF

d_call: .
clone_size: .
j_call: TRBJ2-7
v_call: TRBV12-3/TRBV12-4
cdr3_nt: TGTGCCAGCAGTAAACTGCAGGCCGTCTCCTACGAGCAGTACTTC
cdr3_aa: CASSKLQAVSYEQYF

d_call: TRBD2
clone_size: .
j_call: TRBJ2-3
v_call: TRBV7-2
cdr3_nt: TGTGCCAGCAGCCGAAATAGCGGGGCCCACACAGATACGCAGTATTTT
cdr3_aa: CASSRNSGAHTDTQYF

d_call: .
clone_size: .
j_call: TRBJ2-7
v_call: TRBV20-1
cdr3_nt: TGCAGTGCTAGAGATCGGGCGGGTTACGAGCAGTACTTC
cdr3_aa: CSARDRAGYEQYF

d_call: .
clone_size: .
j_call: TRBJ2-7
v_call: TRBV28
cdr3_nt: TGTGCCAGCTTTAAAGGCAGTGGACTATACGAGCAGTACTTC
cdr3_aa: CASFKGSGLYEQYF

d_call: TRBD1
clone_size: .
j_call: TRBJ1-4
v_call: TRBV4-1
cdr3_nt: TGCGCCAGCAGCCAGGAGGGGGCAGGGGAAAAACTGTTTTTT
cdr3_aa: CASSQEGAGEKLFF

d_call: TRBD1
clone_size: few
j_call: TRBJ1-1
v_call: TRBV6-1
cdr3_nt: TGTGCCAGCAGCTCCGGACAGGCCGAACTCTCTGAAGCTTTCTTT
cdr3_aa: CASSSGQAELSEAFF

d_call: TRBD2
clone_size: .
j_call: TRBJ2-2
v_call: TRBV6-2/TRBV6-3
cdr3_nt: TGTGCCAGCAGTCAGACTAGCGTGACTACCGGGGAGCTGTTTTTT
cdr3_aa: CASSQTSVTTGELFF

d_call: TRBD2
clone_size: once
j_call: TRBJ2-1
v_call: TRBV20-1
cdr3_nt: TGCAGTGCTAGGGGGGGGTCCCCCTATGAGCAGTTCTTC
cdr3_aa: CSARGGSPYEQFF

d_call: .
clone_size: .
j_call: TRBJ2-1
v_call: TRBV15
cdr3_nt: TGTGCCACCAGCGGGCAGCAGACGTTCTCCTACAATGAGCAGTTCTTC
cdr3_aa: CATSGQQTFSYNEQFF

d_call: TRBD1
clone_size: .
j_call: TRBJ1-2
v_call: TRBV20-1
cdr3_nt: TGCAGTGCCACCGGGACAGGGGAAGGCTACACCTTC
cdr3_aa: CSATGTGEGYTF

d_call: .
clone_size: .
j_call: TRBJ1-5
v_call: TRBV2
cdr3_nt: TGTGCCAGCAGCGGTAGGGGTGGACAGCCCCAGCATTTT
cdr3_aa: CASSGRGGQPQHF

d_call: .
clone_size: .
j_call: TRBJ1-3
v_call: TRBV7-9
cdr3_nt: TGTGCCAGCAGCGTAGAAACGGTGGGGCTCTCTGGAAACACCATATATTTT
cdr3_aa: CASSVETVGLSGNTIYF

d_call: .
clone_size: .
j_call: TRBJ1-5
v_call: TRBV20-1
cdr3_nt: TGCAGTGCTCCGGGTCCCTCGGGGTATAGCAATCAGCCCCAGCATTTT
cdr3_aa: CSAPGPSGYSNQPQHF

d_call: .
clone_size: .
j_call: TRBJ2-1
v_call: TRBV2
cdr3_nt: TGTGCCATGAAAAACAATGAGCAGTTCTTC
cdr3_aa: CAMKNNEQFF

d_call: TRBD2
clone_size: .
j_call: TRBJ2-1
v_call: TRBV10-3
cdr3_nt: TGTGCCATCAGTGCAACTAGCGGGAGCCCTCATAGGTCCTACAATGAGCAGTTCTTC
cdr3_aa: CAISATSGSPHRSYNEQFF

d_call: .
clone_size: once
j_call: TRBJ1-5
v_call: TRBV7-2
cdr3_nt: TGTGCCAGCAGCTTAGGGTTGAGCAATCAGCCCCAGCATTTT
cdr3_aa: CASSLGLSNQPQHF

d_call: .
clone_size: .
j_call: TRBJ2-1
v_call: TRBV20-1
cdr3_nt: TGCAGTGCTAGTTACCCGGGGGCAGAATCCTACAATGAGCAGTTCTTC
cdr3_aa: CSASYPGAESYNEQFF

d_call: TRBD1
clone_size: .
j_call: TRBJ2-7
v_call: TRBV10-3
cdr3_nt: TGTGCCATCAGTGATTCACAGGGGGCAGGCCCCTACGAGCAGTACTTC
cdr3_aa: CAISDSQGAGPYEQYF

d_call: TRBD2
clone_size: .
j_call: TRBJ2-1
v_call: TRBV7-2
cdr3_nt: TGTGCCAGCAGCTCCTCTAGCGGGAGGAAGTTCTTC
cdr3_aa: CASSSSSGRKFF

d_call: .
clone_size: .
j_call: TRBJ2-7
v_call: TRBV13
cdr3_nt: TGTGCCAGCAGCTCGGCGCGGGACAGCAGACCCTACGAGCAGTACTTC
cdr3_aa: CASSSARDSRPYEQYF

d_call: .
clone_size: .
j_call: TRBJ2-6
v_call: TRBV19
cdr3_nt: TGTGCCAGTAGTCCTCATACTGGGGCCAACGTCCTGACTTTC
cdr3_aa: CASSPHTGANVLTF

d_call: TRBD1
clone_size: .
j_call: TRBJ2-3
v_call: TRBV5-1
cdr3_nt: TGCGCCAGCAGCTTGGCAACGGGACAGGGCACAGATACGCAGTATTTT
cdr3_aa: CASSLATGQGTDTQYF

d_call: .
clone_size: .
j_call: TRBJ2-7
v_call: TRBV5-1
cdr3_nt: TGCGCCAGCAGCTCGGGACCCGGCTCTTACGAGCAGTACTTC
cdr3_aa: CASSSGPGSYEQYF

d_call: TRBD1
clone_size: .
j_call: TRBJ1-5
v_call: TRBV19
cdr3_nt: TGTGCCAGTAGTTTCTGGACAGGGGCTCTCAATCAGCCCCAGCATTTT
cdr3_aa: CASSFWTGALNQPQHF